The rows below give T cell receptor beta chains drawn from one sample of a study of technical replicates of blood from several donors. Method: immunoSEQ multiplex PCR; TCRdb's copy keeps in-frame clones and lacks some. Altogether 75,000 to 95,000 clones are present, 90% to 95% being singletons, with the ten largest covering less than 0.3%. The material sequenced was T cells isolated from PBMCs. These TCRs come from a human donor in good health. The CDR3 runs from the conserved cysteine through the conserved F or W. The D gene is left open where the match is weak.

V gene,D gene,J gene,CDR3 DNA,CDR3 protein
TRBV2,NA,TRBJ1-5,TGTGCCAGCAGTGATTCGGTTTATCAGCCCCAGCATTTT,CASSDSVYQPQHF
TRBV18,NA,TRBJ2-5,TGTGCCAGCTCACCACGAGAAAGCCTACAAGAGACCCAGTACTTC,CASSPRESLQETQYF
TRBV5-6,NA,TRBJ2-7,TGTGCCAGCAGCTTGAGCAACAGTAAGGAGCAGTACTTC,CASSLSNSKEQYF
TRBV6-5,NA,TRBJ1-4,TGTGCCAGCAGTTGGGGCAGGGGTGAAAAACTGTTTTTT,CASSWGRGEKLFF
TRBV19,NA,TRBJ2-3,TGTGCCAGTTCCCGTGAACTAGCAGTAGATACGCAGTATTTT,CASSRELAVDTQYF
TRBV28,NA,TRBJ1-2,TGTGCCAGCAGTTCTCAGGGGACCTATGGCTACACCTTC,CASSSQGTYGYTF
TRBV6-5,NA,TRBJ2-3,TGTGCCAGCAGTTACGGTGAACCAGGAGGTGGTACGCAGTATTTT,CASSYGEPGGGTQYF
TRBV7-9,NA,TRBJ1-1,TGTGCCAGCAGCTCACAGCCGAACACTGAAGCTTTCTTT,CASSSQPNTEAFF
TRBV19,TRBD1,TRBJ2-2,TGTGCCAGTAGTACGGGACAGGGGGCACCCGGGGAGCTGTTTTTT,CASSTGQGAPGELFF
TRBV6-6,NA,TRBJ1-2,TGTGCCAGCACCACAACAATACTGGAGGGCTACACCTTC,CASTTTILEGYTF
TRBV2,NA,TRBJ1-2,TGTGCCAGCAGTGAAGTCTCAGGGGCTTATGGCTACACCTTC,CASSEVSGAYGYTF
TRBV7-2,NA,TRBJ2-6,TGTGCCAGCAGCTTCTCGGCCAACGTCCTGACTTTC,CASSFSANVLTF
TRBV7-2,TRBD1,TRBJ2-2,TGTGCCAGCAGCCTAGATGGGACAGGGGCCGGGGAGCTGTTTTTT,CASSLDGTGAGELFF
TRBV19,NA,TRBJ1-4,TGTGCCAGTAGTATTAGGGGCCCAGGGAATGAAAAACTGTTTTTT,CASSIRGPGNEKLFF
TRBV19,NA,TRBJ2-7,TGTGCCAGTAGTATGGGGACTGGGAACTACGAGCAGTACTTC,CASSMGTGNYEQYF
TRBV29-1,TRBD1,TRBJ2-7,TGCAGCGTTGGTGGGGACAGGGGGAAGGACGAGCAGTACTTC,CSVGGDRGKDEQYF
TRBV6-5,NA,TRBJ1-5,TGTGCCAGCAGTTACTCGAACAGCGGTAATCAGCCCCAGCATTTT,CASSYSNSGNQPQHF
TRBV27,TRBD1,TRBJ1-2,TGTGCCAGCAGTTTAAGGGGGCAGTCCTATGGCTACACCTTC,CASSLRGQSYGYTF
TRBV18,NA,TRBJ1-2,TGTGCCAGCTCACCAGGAGGGGCCGCTGGCTACACCTTC,CASSPGGAAGYTF
TRBV4-1,NA,TRBJ1-1,TGCGCCAGCAGCTATGGGCCAAACACTGAAGCTTTCTTT,CASSYGPNTEAFF
TRBV7-9,NA,TRBJ2-5,TGTGCCAGCAGCTTAGGGGAGCGCAGGAGAGAGACCCAGTACTTC,CASSLGERRRETQYF
TRBV6-5,TRBD1,TRBJ2-1,TGTGCCAGCAGTCCAAGACAGGGTGAGCAGTTCTTC,CASSPRQGEQFF